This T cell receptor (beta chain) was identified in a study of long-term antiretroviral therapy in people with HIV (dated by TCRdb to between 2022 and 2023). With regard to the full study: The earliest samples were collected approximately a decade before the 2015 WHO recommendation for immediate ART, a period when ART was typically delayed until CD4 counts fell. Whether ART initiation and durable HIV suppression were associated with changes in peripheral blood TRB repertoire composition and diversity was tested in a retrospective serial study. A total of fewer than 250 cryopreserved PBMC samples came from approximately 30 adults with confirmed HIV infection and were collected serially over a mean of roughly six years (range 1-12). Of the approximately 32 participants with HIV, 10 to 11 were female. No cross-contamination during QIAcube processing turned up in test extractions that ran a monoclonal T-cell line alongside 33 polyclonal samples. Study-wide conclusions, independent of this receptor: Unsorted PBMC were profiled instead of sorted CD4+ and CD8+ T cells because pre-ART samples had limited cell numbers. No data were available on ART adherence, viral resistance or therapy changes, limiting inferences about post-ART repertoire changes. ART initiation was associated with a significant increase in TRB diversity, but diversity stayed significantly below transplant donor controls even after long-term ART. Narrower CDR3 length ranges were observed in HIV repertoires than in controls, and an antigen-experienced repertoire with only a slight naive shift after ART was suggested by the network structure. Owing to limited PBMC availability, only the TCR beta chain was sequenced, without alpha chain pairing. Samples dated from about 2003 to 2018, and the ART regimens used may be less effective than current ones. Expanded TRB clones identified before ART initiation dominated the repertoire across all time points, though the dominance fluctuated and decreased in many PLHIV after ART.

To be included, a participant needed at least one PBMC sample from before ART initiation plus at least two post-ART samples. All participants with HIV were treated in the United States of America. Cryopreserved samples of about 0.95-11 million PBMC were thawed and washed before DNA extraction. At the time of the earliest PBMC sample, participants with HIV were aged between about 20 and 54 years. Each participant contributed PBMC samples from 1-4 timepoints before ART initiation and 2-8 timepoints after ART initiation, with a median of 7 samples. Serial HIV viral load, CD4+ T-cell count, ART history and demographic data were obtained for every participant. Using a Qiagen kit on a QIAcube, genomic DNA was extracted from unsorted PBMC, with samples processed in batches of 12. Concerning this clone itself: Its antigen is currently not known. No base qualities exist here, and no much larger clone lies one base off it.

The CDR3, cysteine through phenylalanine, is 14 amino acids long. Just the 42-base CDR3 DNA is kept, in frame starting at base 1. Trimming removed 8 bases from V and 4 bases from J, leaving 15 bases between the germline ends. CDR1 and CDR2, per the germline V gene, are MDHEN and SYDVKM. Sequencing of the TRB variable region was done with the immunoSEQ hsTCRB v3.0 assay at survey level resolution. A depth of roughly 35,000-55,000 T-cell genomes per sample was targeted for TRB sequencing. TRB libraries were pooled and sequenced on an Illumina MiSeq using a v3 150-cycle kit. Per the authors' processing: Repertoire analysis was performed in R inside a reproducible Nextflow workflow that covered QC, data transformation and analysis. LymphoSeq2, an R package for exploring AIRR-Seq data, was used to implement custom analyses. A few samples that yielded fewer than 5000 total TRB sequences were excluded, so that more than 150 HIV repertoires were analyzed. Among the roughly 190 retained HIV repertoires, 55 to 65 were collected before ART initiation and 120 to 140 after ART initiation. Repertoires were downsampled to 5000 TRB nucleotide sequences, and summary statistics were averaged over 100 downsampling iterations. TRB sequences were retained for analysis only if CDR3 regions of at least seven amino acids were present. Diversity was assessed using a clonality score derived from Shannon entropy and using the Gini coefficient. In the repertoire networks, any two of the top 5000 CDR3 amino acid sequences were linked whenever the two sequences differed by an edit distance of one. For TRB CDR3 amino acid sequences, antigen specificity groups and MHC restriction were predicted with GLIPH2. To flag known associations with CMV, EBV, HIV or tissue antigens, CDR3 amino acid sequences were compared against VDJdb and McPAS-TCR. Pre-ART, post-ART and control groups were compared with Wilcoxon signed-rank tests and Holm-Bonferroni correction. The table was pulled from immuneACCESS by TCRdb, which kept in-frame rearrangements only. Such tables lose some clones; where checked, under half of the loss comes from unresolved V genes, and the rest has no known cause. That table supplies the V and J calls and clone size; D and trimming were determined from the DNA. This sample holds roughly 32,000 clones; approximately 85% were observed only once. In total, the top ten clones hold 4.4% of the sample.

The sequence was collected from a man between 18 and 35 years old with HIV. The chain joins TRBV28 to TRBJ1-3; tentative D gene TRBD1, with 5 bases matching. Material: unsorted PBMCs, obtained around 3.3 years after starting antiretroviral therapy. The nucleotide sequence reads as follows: TGTGCCAGCGGGGCCTGGGCAGGAGGAAACACCATATATTTT. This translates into CASGAWAGGNTIYF.